Detailed here is one T cell receptor (beta chain). Its specificity is not known. This entry is derived from a study of blood T cells in healthy people across ages. Study at large: For every two T cells, template switching captured about one barcoded beta molecule.

Sample-barcoded 5' priming and a J-beta primer mix drove a second PCR of 7 to 11 cycles. MiXCR, run by TCRdb on the 5' RACE reads, gives a single entry per CDR3 protein. The table includes approximately 1.5 million distinct CDR3 sequences, approximately 43% detected once. CDR3 length: 13 residues. The germline V gene has CDR1 SGHKS and CDR2 YYEKEE (reference sequence). V trimming: 4 bases; J trimming: 6 bases; junction bases outside the gene matches: 6. Whole-study results and caveats: The fall in TCR beta diversity per million T cells was roughly linear with age.

Sample: blood. The genes are TRBV5-5 and TRBJ1-1, with 7 bases that match TRBD1. The TCR sequence derives from a woman younger than 35 in good health. Here the CDR3 DNA reads TGTGCCAGCAGCAAGACAGGGTCCCCTGAAGCTTTCTTT. This encodes CASSKTGSPEAFF.